The clone carrying this T cell receptor (beta chain) has ten or more counts. Antigen specificity is unknown. A single record per CDR3 protein comes from TCRdb applying MiXCR to the 5' RACE reads. This table has 200,000 to 300,000 distinct CDR3 sequences, 15% appearing once. Germline lookup yields CDR1 GTSNPN and CDR2 SVGIG (reference sequence). The length of the CDR3 is 13 residues. Deletions cut 0 bases from V and 4 bases from J, with 8 bases between. The source of the sample is a study of T-cell memory formation after mild COVID-19. Study results and caveats: Among clones contracting day 15 to 85, CD4/CD8 was balanced, whereas later expanders leaned CD4+. SARS-CoV-2 specificity of second-wave clones peaking day 37 was unconfirmed.

This chain uses TRBV30 with TRBJ2-3; D unresolved. This TCR was sampled from an adult woman who had mild COVID-19 (a few samples of this study predate the infection). Cell type and time point are not known. Material for sequencing was PBMCs or a T cell subset sorted from them (not recorded which). The CDR3 spells CAWSVRRADTQYF. The CDR3 DNA is TGTGCCTGGAGTGTACGTCGGGCAGATACGCAGTATTTT.